This TCR beta chain was recorded in a study of cytomegalovirus exposure and HLA in healthy donors. Looking at the study overall: Within an early data release were 65 million to 90 million unique TCRs drawn from HLA-typed donors.

Study results and caveats: Confirmation was obtained in vitro that three CMV-associated chains are specific for CMV antigens.

This CDR3 is 14 amino acids long. With 2 bases clipped from V and 4 bases from J, the junction kept 2 bases outside the gene matches. Per the germline V gene, CDR1 is MDHEN and CDR2 is SYDVKM. The PCR used 60 Vbeta and 13 Jbeta primers. TCRdb's table, derived via immunoSEQ multiplex PCR, lists solely in-frame clones and lacks some. The sample consists of more than 110,000 clones, around three quarters of them appearing once. A word on this clone: Its matching antigen is unknown.

The chain recombines TRBV28 with TRBJ1-5, with 7 bases identical to TRBD1. The source of this sequence is a man under 40 in good health and CMV-seronegative. The sample comprised PBMCs. CDR3 protein: CASSLGDRNQPQHF. CDR3 DNA sequence: TGTGCCAGCAGTTTAGGGGACAGAAATCAGCCCCAGCATTTT.